These 17 T cell receptor beta chains were sequenced from one sample in a study of blood T cells in healthy people across ages. A sample-barcoded 5' primer and a J-beta primer mix were used in a second PCR of about 7 to 12 cycles. TCRdb passed the 5' RACE reads through MiXCR, listing each CDR3 protein once. The data hold 1.5 million to 2 million distinct CDR3 sequences, with roughly 52% observed a single time. The sample comprised blood. All receptors derive from a woman aged 40 to 50 in good health.

This clonotype is a singleton in its sample. The chain joins TRBV7-9 to TRBJ2-1, with a possible D match to TRBD2 (7 bases). The germline V gene encodes CDR1 SEHNR and CDR2 FQNEAQ (reference sequence). Trimming cost V 5 bases and J 0 bases, with 14 bases left between them. This CDR3 spans 16 amino acids. CDR3 bases: TGTGCCAGCAGCGGCTGGGCGGGGGCCTCCTACAATGAGCAGTTCTTC. Translated: CASSGWAGASYNEQFF.

This clonotype was observed a few times. The rearrangement joins TRBV7-2 to TRBJ2-6; 7 nucleotides agree with TRBD1. The CDR3 is 17 residues long. Germline V gene data show CDR1 as SGHTA and CDR2 as FQGNSA. V gave up 3 bases and J gave up 0 bases; unmatched junction bases: 5. As DNA, the CDR3 is TGTGCCAGCAGCTTTAGGACAGGTGCCTCTGGGGCCAACGTCCTGACTTTC. It encodes CASSFRTGASGANVLTF. The variable domain in full, completed from reference TRBV7-2 and TRBJ2-6, reads GAGVSQSPSNKVTEKGKDVELRCDPISGHTALYWYRQSLGQGLEFLIYFQGNSAPDKSGLPSDRFSAERTGGSVSTLTIQRTQQEDSAVYLCASSFRTGASGANVLTFGAGSRLTVL.

This chain joins TRBV5-1 and TRBJ2-2; D not certain. Trimming stripped 4 bases from V and 7 bases from J, with 11 bases between. The CDR3 contains 13 residues. Germline CDR1 is SGHRS and CDR2 is YFSETQ. For the CDR3, the DNA is TGCGCCAGCAGCGGCAAGGGCTTCGGGGAGCTGTTTTTT. This translates into CASSGKGFGELFF.

The CDR3 nucleotides read TGTGCCAGCAGCCAGACAGTGTACTATGGCTACACCTTC. It specifies CASSQTVYYGYTF. The V gene is TRBV6-2 or TRBV6-3, the J gene TRBJ1-2; perhaps TRBD1 as D (5 bases). CDR1 and CDR2 from the germline V gene are MNHEY and SVGEGT. This CDR3 spans 13 amino acids. Trimming shortened V by 6 bases and J by 3 bases, and 11 bases separated the two germline ends.

The J gene is TRBJ2-1, the V gene TRBV11-2; 8 positions agree with TRBD2. CDR3 size: 14 residues. Per the germline V gene, CDR1 is SGHAT and CDR2 is FQNNGV. J lost 12 bases, V lost 1 base, and 8 bases had no gene match. CDR3 bases: TGTGCCAGCAGCTTAGCTAGCGGGCTAGGCGGGCAGTTCTTC. Encoded protein: CASSLASGLGGQFF.

This clonotype has just one count. This chain links TRBV20-1 with TRBJ1-5; 8 nucleotides align to TRBD1. Trimming took 6 bases from V and 6 from J; bases not matched to a gene: 13. The CDR3 has 15 residues. In germline, CDR1 is DFQATT, CDR2 SNEGSKA (reference sequence). The CDR3 coding sequence is TGCAGTGCAATGGTGGGACAGGAGAGTCGTCAGCCCCAGCATTTT. Translating gives CSAMVGQESRQPQHF.

The chain employs TRBV20-1 and TRBJ2-5; the match to TRBD2 covers 14 bases. Germline V gives CDR1 DFQATT, CDR2 SNEGSKA (reference sequence). This CDR3 region has 19 residues. The ends lost 1 base at V and 11 bases at J; junction bases unmatched: 21. CDR3 in amino acids: CSARAILGLAGGRSNEQYF. The CDR3 coding sequence is TGCAGTGCTAGAGCAATACTCGGACTAGCGGGGGGACGATCCAATGAGCAGTACTTC.

A few counts support this clonotype. The rearrangement uses TRBV20-1 and TRBJ2-7; TRBD1 matches 11 bases. The CDR3 is 18 amino acids. The germline V gene has CDR1 DFQATT and CDR2 SNEGSKA (reference sequence). With 1 base clipped from V and 0 bases from J, the junction kept 11 bases outside the gene matches. CDR3: CSARVSFRDRGFSYEQYF. The CDR3 nucleotides are TGCAGTGCTAGAGTCTCTTTCCGGGACAGGGGGTTCTCCTACGAGCAGTACTTC.

The V call is TRBV5-6, the J call TRBJ2-7; D not resolved. Germline V gene data show CDR1 as SGHDT and CDR2 as YYEEEE. The V gene lost 2 bases and the J gene lost 5 bases, with 8 bases spanning the gap. The CDR3 runs 12 residues. CDR3 DNA: TGTGCCAGCAGCTTTGGGTTACACGAGCAGTACTTC. This sequence encodes CASSFGLHEQYF.

The gene calls are TRBV28 and TRBJ1-2; 7 bases agree with TRBD1. V was clipped by 6 bases and J by 7 bases; unmatched bases: 11. CDR1 and CDR2 (germline): MDHEN, SYDVKM. The length of the CDR3 is 14 residues. The CDR3 DNA is TGTGCCAGCAGGCTAAAATTGACAGGGTCTGGCTACACCTTC. This codes for CASRLKLTGSGYTF.

The chain recombines TRBV6-1 with TRBJ2-1, with 7 bases aligning to TRBD1. Germline-derived CDR1 and CDR2 are MNHNS and SASEGT. Unmatched junction bases numbered 5, after V lost 6 bases and J lost 6 bases. CDR3 length: 13 residues. The CDR3 loop reads CASRAAGGNEQFF. The CDR3 coding sequence is TGTGCCAGCAGGGCTGCAGGGGGCAATGAGCAGTTCTTC.

For the CDR3, the DNA is TGTGCCAGCAGTTACCCTGACAGGGACACCAAAAACATTCAGTACTTC. It codes for CASSYPDRDTKNIQYF. The gene calls are TRBV6-2 or TRBV6-3 and TRBJ2-4; 7 nucleotides match TRBD1. This CDR3 has 16 residues. CDR1 and CDR2 from the germline V gene are MNHEY and SVGEGT. Trimming cost V 2 bases and J 2 bases; bases outside gene matches: 6.

The gene calls are TRBV7-9 and TRBJ2-7, with D unresolved. Germline loops: CDR1 SEHNR, CDR2 FQNEAQ (reference sequence). This CDR3 contains 13 residues. Between the trimmed V and J ends, which lost 2 bases and 4 bases, there was a span of 9 bases. The DNA of the CDR3 is TGTGCCAGCAGCTTAAGTTCCCGTTACGAGCAGTACTTC. Its translation is CASSLSSRYEQYF. The full variable domain, its missing parts supplied by reference TRBV7-9 and TRBJ2-7, is DTGVSQNPRHKITKRGQNVTFRCDPISEHNRLYWYRQTLGQGPEFLTYFQNEAQLEKSRLLSDRFSAERPKGSFSTLEIQRTEQGDSAMYLCASSLSSRYEQYFGPGTRLTVT.

This chain uses TRBV6-2 or TRBV6-3 with TRBJ2-3; 7 nucleotides align to TRBD1. From germline, CDR1 is MNHEY and CDR2 SVGEGT. The ends lost 1 base at V and 2 bases at J; junction bases unmatched: 12. The CDR3 is made up of 18 amino acids. CDR3 in amino acids: CASSYFPLTGKVTDTQYF. Written as DNA, the CDR3 is TGTGCCAGCAGTTACTTCCCTCTGACAGGGAAGGTCACAGATACGCAGTATTTT.

DNA of the CDR3: TGCAGTGCCCCCCCTCCGGGACAGGGCACAGATACGCAGTATTTT. Translating gives CSAPPPGQGTDTQYF. The V gene is TRBV20-1, the J gene TRBJ2-3; 8 bases map to TRBD1. The CDR3 runs to 15 residues. The V gene's germline CDR1 is DFQATT and CDR2 SNEGSKA (reference sequence). J was trimmed by 1 base and V by 6 bases; bases with no gene match: 9.

CDR3 loop: CSVRNRDRAYEQYF. DNA of the CDR3: TGCAGCGTTCGAAACCGGGACAGGGCCTACGAGCAGTACTTC. This chain links TRBV29-1 with TRBJ2-7; 9 bases fit TRBD1. Per germline, CDR1 SQVTM and CDR2 ANQGSEA. Trimming cost V 5 bases and J 2 bases; bases outside gene matches: 7. CDR3 length: 14 amino acids.

The V gene is TRBV15, the J gene TRBJ1-2; D gene unclear. The CDR3 is made up of 13 amino acids. The germline V and J ends were trimmed by 5 bases and 4 bases, with 11 bases remaining between them. Germline V lookup: CDR1 LNHNV, CDR2 YYDKDF (reference sequence). The CDR3 nucleotides are TGTGCCACCAGCGATCGTAACAGCTATGGCTACACCTTC. This encodes CATSDRNSYGYTF.